This T cell receptor (beta chain) was observed in a study of blood T cells in healthy people across ages. From germline, CDR1 is SGDLS and CDR2 YYNGEE. The ends were cut back, 0 bases at V and 5 bases at J, with 12 bases in the middle. This CDR3 is built from 15 residues. Study-level points and caveats: The study regarded diversity estimates from one million T cells as underestimates. When set beside aged donors, long-lived donors presented more naive CD4+ cells and higher diversity.

Note on this clonotype: Its antigen is unknown.

The second PCR ran roughly 7 to 12 cycles with a sample-barcoded 5' primer and J-beta primers. All samples gave at least 2.5 million CDR3-containing paired-end reads. Each CDR3 protein is one row after TCRdb ran MiXCR on the 5' RACE reads. The sample yields 600,000 to 650,000 distinct CDR3 sequences, approximately 59% seen once. This chain uses TRBV9 with TRBJ2-1; D unclear. The source of this sequence is a man aged 55 to 70 in good health. Sample: blood. CDR3: CASSVATGYHNEQFF. Written as DNA, the CDR3 is TGTGCCAGCAGCGTAGCTACGGGCTACCACAATGAGCAGTTCTTC.